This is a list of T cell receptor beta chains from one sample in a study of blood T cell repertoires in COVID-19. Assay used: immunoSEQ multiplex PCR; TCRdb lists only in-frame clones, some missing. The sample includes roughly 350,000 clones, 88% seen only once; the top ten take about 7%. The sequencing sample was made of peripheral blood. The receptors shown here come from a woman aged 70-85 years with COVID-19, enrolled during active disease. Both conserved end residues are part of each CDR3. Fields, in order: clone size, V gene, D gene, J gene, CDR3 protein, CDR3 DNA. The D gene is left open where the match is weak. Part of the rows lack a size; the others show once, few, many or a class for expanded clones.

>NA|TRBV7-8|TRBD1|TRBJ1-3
CANSGTGRSGNTIYF
TGTGCCAACTCGGGGACAGGTCGATCTGGAAACACCATATATTTT
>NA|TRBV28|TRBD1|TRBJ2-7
CASSTRQGRGSYEQYF
TGTGCCAGCAGTACAAGACAGGGAAGGGGCTCCTACGAGCAGTACTTC
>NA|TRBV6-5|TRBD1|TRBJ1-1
CASSYSDRVDTEAFF
TGTGCCAGCAGTTACTCAGACAGGGTGGACACTGAAGCTTTCTTT
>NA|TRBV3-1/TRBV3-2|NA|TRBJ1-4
CASSLSGTSTNEKLFF
TGTGCCAGCAGCCTTTCCGGGACATCAACTAATGAAAAACTGTTTTTT
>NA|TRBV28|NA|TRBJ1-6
CASSTPRGQNISPLHF
TGTGCCAGCAGTACACCGCGGGGGCAGAATATTTCACCCCTCCACTTT
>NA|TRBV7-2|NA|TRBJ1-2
CASSLSRAIGRGIYGYTF
TGTGCCAGCAGCTTATCGAGGGCAATAGGCAGGGGCATCTATGGCTACACCTTC
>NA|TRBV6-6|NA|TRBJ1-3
CASAEPSGNTIYF
TGTGCCAGCGCGGAACCCTCTGGAAACACCATATATTTT
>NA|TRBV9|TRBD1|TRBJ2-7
CASRSGQGDSYEQYF
TGTGCCAGCAGGTCTGGACAGGGGGACTCCTACGAGCAGTACTTC
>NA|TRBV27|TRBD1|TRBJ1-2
CASSPGQGYGYTF
TGTGCCAGCAGCCCGGGACAGGGATATGGCTACACCTTC
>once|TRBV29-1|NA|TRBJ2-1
CSVGRGRSEQFF
TGCAGCGTTGGGAGGGGGCGCAGTGAGCAGTTCTTC
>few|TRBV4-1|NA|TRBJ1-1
CASREGVTNTEAFF
TGCGCCAGCAGGGAAGGGGTCACGAACACTGAAGCTTTCTTT
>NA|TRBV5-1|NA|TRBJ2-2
CASSLQGRGTGELFF
TGCGCCAGCAGCTTACAGGGAAGAGGCACCGGGGAGCTGTTTTTT
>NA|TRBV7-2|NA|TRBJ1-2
CASRIQQVGMAYGYTF
TGTGCCAGCAGAATCCAACAGGTTGGGATGGCCTATGGCTACACCTTC
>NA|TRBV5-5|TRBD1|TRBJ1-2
CASSLGGGFGYTF
TGTGCCAGCAGCTTGGGAGGGGGCTTTGGCTACACCTTC
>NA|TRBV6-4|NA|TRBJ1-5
CASSDYGGNQPQHF
TGTGCCAGCAGTGACTACGGGGGCAATCAGCCCCAGCATTTT
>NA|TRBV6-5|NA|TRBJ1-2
CASSPGIPYGYTF
TGTGCCAGCAGCCCAGGTATCCCCTATGGCTACACCTTC
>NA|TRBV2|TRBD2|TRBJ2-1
CASSEFGGYNEQFF
TGTGCCAGCAGTGAATTCGGGGGGTACAATGAGCAGTTCTTC
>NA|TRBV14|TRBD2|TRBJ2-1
CASSRGVRLAGDRGLFF
TGTGCCAGCAGCCGAGGGGTACGACTAGCGGGGGACCGGGGTCTGTTCTTC
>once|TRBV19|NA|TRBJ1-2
CASSMRGFSYGYTF
TGTGCCAGTAGTATGCGAGGGTTTTCCTATGGCTACACCTTC
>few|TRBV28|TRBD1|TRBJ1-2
CASSTYRGAYGYTF
TGTGCCAGCAGCACTTACAGGGGCGCGTATGGCTACACCTTC
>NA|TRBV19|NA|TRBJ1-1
CASSIVPGVAEAFF
TGTGCCAGTAGTATTGTGCCGGGGGTGGCTGAAGCTTTCTTT
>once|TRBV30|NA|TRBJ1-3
CAGRTGNTIYF
TGTGCCGGCCGTACCGGAAACACCATATATTTT
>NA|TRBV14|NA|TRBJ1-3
CASSHRGSGNTIYF
TGTGCCAGCAGCCACCGGGGCTCTGGAAACACCATATATTTT
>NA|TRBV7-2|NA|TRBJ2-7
CASSSGGAQSSYEQYF
TGTGCCAGCAGCTCTGGCGGCGCCCAGAGCTCCTACGAGCAGTACTTC
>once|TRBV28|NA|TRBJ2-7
CASAESFSYEQYF
TGTGCCAGCGCCGAGTCCTTCTCCTACGAGCAGTACTTC
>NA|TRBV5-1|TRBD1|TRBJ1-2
CASSPRDRGYGYTF
TGCGCCAGCAGTCCCCGGGACAGGGGCTATGGCTACACCTTC
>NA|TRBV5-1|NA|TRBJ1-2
CASSPDRAYGYTF
TGCGCCAGCAGCCCGGACAGAGCGTATGGCTACACCTTC
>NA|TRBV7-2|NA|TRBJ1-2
CASSRAPGERGYTF
TGTGCCAGCAGCAGAGCTCCGGGGGAACGTGGCTACACCTTC
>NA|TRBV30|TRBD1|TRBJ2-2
CAWSVRTGRGTGELFF
TGTGCCTGGAGTGTCCGGACAGGGCGGGGCACCGGGGAGCTGTTTTTT
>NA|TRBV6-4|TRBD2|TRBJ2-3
CASSHGLAGPDTQYF
TGTGCCAGCAGTCACGGACTAGCGGGGCCAGATACGCAGTATTTT
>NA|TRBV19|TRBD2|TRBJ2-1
CASSIPRGGGNEQFF
TGTGCCAGTAGTATCCCTCGCGGGGGAGGTAATGAGCAGTTCTTC